Listed below are T cell receptor beta chains from one sample, sequenced in a study of shared clonotypes between healthy human individuals. Only in-frame clones appear in the TCRdb table, and some are missing; sequencing was by immunoSEQ multiplex PCR. Here the sample spans about 1.1 million clones, 60% to 80% being singletons. Sequenced sample: memory CD4+ T cells from PBMCs. The receptors shown here come from a man aged 18 to 30 in good health. Some clones in this sample may be carry-over from other donors' samples. The CDR3 runs from the conserved cysteine through the conserved F or W. A D gene is named only where the DNA matches it firmly.

j_call: TRBJ1-2
d_call: NA
v_call: TRBV20-1
cdr3_aa: CSASGRASYTF

j_call: TRBJ2-2
d_call: TRBD2
v_call: TRBV15
cdr3_aa: CATSRDRLAGDTGELFF

j_call: TRBJ2-1
d_call: TRBD2
v_call: TRBV5-1
cdr3_aa: CASSPRTSGSNEQFF

j_call: TRBJ1-6
d_call: NA
v_call: TRBV30
cdr3_aa: CAWTVSSYNSPLHF

j_call: TRBJ2-5
d_call: NA
v_call: TRBV5-1
cdr3_aa: CASSLTGTRQETQYF

j_call: TRBJ1-4
d_call: NA
v_call: TRBV11-2
cdr3_aa: CASSSQVGTPVGGKLFF

j_call: TRBJ2-1
d_call: TRBD2
v_call: TRBV7-3
cdr3_aa: CASSLTGGTSGRSGQFF

j_call: TRBJ2-3
d_call: NA
v_call: TRBV19
cdr3_aa: CASSIRRTDTQYF

j_call: TRBJ1-2
d_call: TRBD1
v_call: TRBV18
cdr3_aa: CASSPPDRGLNYGYTF

j_call: TRBJ1-5
d_call: NA
v_call: TRBV10-3
cdr3_aa: CAISESGGSNQPQHF

j_call: TRBJ1-5
d_call: NA
v_call: TRBV9
cdr3_aa: CASGEVNQPQHF

j_call: TRBJ2-1
d_call: TRBD2
v_call: TRBV7-6
cdr3_aa: CASSLGWARLADNEQFF

j_call: TRBJ1-2
d_call: NA
v_call: TRBV5-4
cdr3_aa: CASSLQGVYGYTF

j_call: TRBJ1-2
d_call: NA
v_call: TRBV30
cdr3_aa: CAWSLRDGRVKGYTF

j_call: TRBJ1-5
d_call: NA
v_call: TRBV7-2
cdr3_aa: CASSLGSGRNSNQPQHF

j_call: TRBJ2-3
d_call: NA
v_call: TRBV5-1
cdr3_aa: CASRRTAATDTQYF

j_call: TRBJ2-5
d_call: NA
v_call: TRBV5-4
cdr3_aa: CASSLDGQPQETQYF

j_call: TRBJ2-2
d_call: NA
v_call: TRBV5-1
cdr3_aa: CASSANPGTGELFF

j_call: TRBJ2-1
d_call: NA
v_call: TRBV30
cdr3_aa: CAWSVDGRGEQFF

j_call: TRBJ1-4
d_call: NA
v_call: TRBV5-4
cdr3_aa: CASSSTPGPNEKLFF

j_call: TRBJ2-3
d_call: NA
v_call: TRBV4-1
cdr3_aa: CASSRPGVVDTQYF

j_call: TRBJ2-5
d_call: NA
v_call: TRBV18
cdr3_aa: CASSPGQPQETQYF

j_call: TRBJ1-5
d_call: NA
v_call: TRBV7-9
cdr3_aa: CASSFSDQPQHF

j_call: TRBJ2-1
d_call: TRBD2
v_call: TRBV9
cdr3_aa: CASSVELAAYNEQFF

j_call: TRBJ2-1
d_call: NA
v_call: TRBV4-3
cdr3_aa: CASSQDQGAYNEQFF